This T cell receptor beta chain was captured by sequencing in a study of cytomegalovirus exposure and HLA in healthy donors. General study results and limits: There were some public TCRs occurring in many donors, but most TCR sequences were rare.

CDR3 length: 12 amino acids. The ends were cut back, 3 bases at V and 12 bases at J, with 15 bases in the middle. Germline V CDR1 and CDR2: ENHRY, SYGVKD. With 60 Vbeta and 13 Jbeta primers, the PCR was carried out. The repertoire was sequenced with immunoSEQ multiplex PCR; TCRdb's copy has only in-frame clones and lacks some. Among approximately 180,000 clones listed, about 12% were seen once. This clone was detected only a few times. The antigen is undetermined. The chain joins TRBV10-3 to TRBJ2-7; D is unresolved. This receptor was identified in a man aged 50 to 59 in good health and CMV-seropositive. The source material was PBMCs. CDR3 in DNA: TGTGCCATCAGTGAACTCACTACGAATCGGTACTTC. This gives the protein CAISELTTNRYF.